This T cell receptor (beta chain) was profiled in a study of shared clonotypes between healthy human individuals. The germline gives CDR1 MGHRA, CDR2 YSYEKL. This CDR3 contains 15 residues. With 0 bases removed from V and 4 bases from J, the gap between germline ends came to 11 bases. Produced via immunoSEQ multiplex PCR; TCRdb's table is partial and in-frame only. In the table there are under 2,000,000 clones, approximately 94% of which are singletons. Cells designated naive CD8 were CD45RO-negative and were positively selected for CCR7, with terminally differentiated effector memory CD45RA+ cells excluded.

V usage is TRBV4-1 and J usage is TRBJ2-3; TRBD2 is a possible D gene (6 bases). The clonotype originates from a man younger than 35 in good health. Sample: naive CD8+ T cells sorted from blood. CDR3 bases: TGCGCCAGCAGCCAAGAGGGCGGGACCCCAGATACGCAGTATTTT. Its protein is CASSQEGGTPDTQYF.